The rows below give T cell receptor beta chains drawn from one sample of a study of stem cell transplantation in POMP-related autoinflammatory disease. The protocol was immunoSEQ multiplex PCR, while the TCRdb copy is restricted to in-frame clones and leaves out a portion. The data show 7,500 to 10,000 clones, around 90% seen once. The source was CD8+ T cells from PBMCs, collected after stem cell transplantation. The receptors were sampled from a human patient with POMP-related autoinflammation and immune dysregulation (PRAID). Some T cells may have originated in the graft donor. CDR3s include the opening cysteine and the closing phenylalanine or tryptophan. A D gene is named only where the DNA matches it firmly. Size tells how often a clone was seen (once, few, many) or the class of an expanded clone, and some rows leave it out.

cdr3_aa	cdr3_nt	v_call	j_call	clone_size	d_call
CASSFGTTKNQPQHF	TGTGCCAGCAGCTTCGGGACAACAAAGAATCAGCCCCAGCATTTT	TRBV27	TRBJ1-5	NA	NA
CASSYLQVGATGELFF	TGTGCCAGCAGTTACTTACAGGTCGGCGCCACCGGGGAGCTGTTTTTT	TRBV6-6	TRBJ2-2	NA	NA
CASSTGQGWGTEAFF	TGTGCCAGCTCAACCGGACAGGGTTGGGGCACTGAAGCTTTCTTT	TRBV18	TRBJ1-1	NA	TRBD1
CASSELPDRDEKLFF	TGTGCCAGCAGTGAACTACCCGACCGGGATGAAAAACTGTTTTTT	TRBV2	TRBJ1-4	NA	NA
CASSQEAGGFPDTQYF	TGTGCCAGCAGCCAAGAGGCGGGAGGGTTCCCAGATACGCAGTATTTT	TRBV3-1/TRBV3-2	TRBJ2-3	NA	TRBD2
CASSLEQYSNQPQHF	TGTGCCAGCAGCTTAGAGCAGTATAGCAATCAGCCCCAGCATTTT	TRBV7-8	TRBJ1-5	once	NA
CASSSRLWSTDTQYF	TGTGCCAGCAGCTCCCGACTTTGGAGCACAGATACGCAGTATTTT	TRBV7-8	TRBJ2-3	NA	NA
CASSPRTSGMGSYEQYF	TGTGCCAGCTCACCACGGACTAGCGGGATGGGGTCCTACGAGCAGTACTTC	TRBV18	TRBJ2-7	once	TRBD2
CASRARHNEQFF	TGTGCCAGCAGAGCCCGCCATAATGAGCAGTTCTTC	TRBV28	TRBJ2-1	NA	NA
CSVVGTGVNEQFF	TGCAGCGTTGTAGGGACAGGGGTCAATGAGCAGTTCTTC	TRBV29-1	TRBJ2-1	NA	TRBD1
CASSNSISNQPQHF	TGTGCCAGCAGTAATTCTATTAGCAATCAGCCCCAGCATTTT	TRBV27	TRBJ1-5	NA	NA
CASDRYSNQPQHF	TGTGCCAGCGACAGGTATAGCAATCAGCCCCAGCATTTT	TRBV28	TRBJ1-5	NA	NA
CASSRTGGGSPLHF	TGTGCCAGCAGCCGTACAGGGGGCGGGTCACCCCTCCACTTT	TRBV7-9	TRBJ1-6	NA	TRBD1
CASSLAADSSNQPQHF	TGTGCCAGCAGCTTGGCAGCTGACTCTAGCAATCAGCCCCAGCATTTT	TRBV11-2	TRBJ1-5	NA	NA
CASSQDFRAVNGTYNEQFF	TGTGCCAGCAGCCAAGATTTCCGGGCCGTCAATGGGACCTACAATGAGCAGTTCTTC	TRBV3-1/TRBV3-2	TRBJ2-1	NA	NA
CAISGTADTQYF	TGTGCCATCAGTGGCACCGCAGATACGCAGTATTTT	TRBV10-3	TRBJ2-3	NA	NA
CASSQMGGTSYEQYF	TGCGCCAGCAGCCAAATGGGGGGCACCTCCTACGAGCAGTACTTC	TRBV4-1	TRBJ2-7	NA	NA
CASGLENTEAFF	TGTGCTAGTGGTTTGGAGAACACTGAAGCTTTCTTT	TRBV12-5	TRBJ1-1	NA	NA
CASSPGPRGQETQYF	TGTGCCAGTAGTCCCGGGCCGAGGGGCCAAGAGACCCAGTACTTC	TRBV19	TRBJ2-5	once	NA
CASSPTGQSNQPQHF	TGTGCCAGCAGTCCTACTGGGCAGAGCAATCAGCCCCAGCATTTT	TRBV27	TRBJ1-5	NA	NA
CASSQKPPSQETQYF	TGCGCCAGCAGCCAAAAGCCCCCTTCCCAAGAGACCCAGTACTTC	TRBV4-1	TRBJ2-5	NA	NA
CASNPPGLPLHF	TGTGCCAGCAACCCGCCAGGCTTACCCCTCCACTTT	TRBV11-2	TRBJ1-6	NA	NA